The 3 T cell receptor beta chains below come from one sample, sequenced in a study of blood T cells in healthy people across ages. A second PCR, run for about 7 to 11 cycles, used a sample-barcoded 5' primer plus a J-beta primer mix. TCRdb reanalysed the 5' RACE reads using MiXCR and keeps one entry per CDR3 protein. The table shows some 560,000 distinct CDR3 sequences, with around 27% occurring only once. This same sample was also taken into another study, of T cells of mothers and their children.

Specimen: blood. Every receptor here comes from a boy aged 2-15 years in good health.

This clonotype has just a few counts. This rearrangement joins TRBV11-2 to TRBJ2-2; 9 nucleotides align to TRBD1. The CDR3 length is 15 residues. Germline values: CDR1 SGHAT, CDR2 FQNNGV. Trimming cost V 5 bases and J 5 bases; bases outside gene matches: 6. In nucleotides, the CDR3 is TGTGCCAGCAGCATGACAGGGGGACTAACCGGGGAGCTGTTTTTT. It encodes CASSMTGGLTGELFF.

This clonotype has more than one count but fewer than ten. J is TRBJ1-6 and V is TRBV6-5; D is undetermined. There are 13 residues in the CDR3. The germline gives CDR1 MNHEY, CDR2 SVGAGI. V was trimmed by 2 bases and J by 10 bases, leaving 9 bases between them. The DNA for the CDR3 is TGTGCCAGCAGTTACGCCCGGGTCTCACCCCTCCACTTT. Encoded protein: CASSYARVSPLHF.

This chain links TRBV4-3 with TRBJ2-7; TRBD2 agrees at 9 bases. CDR1 and CDR2 (germline): LGHNA, YSLEER. With V trimmed by 3 bases and J by 6 bases, 6 bases remained unmatched. This CDR3 is 14 amino acids long. This CDR3 is CASSHGLASGEQYF. The CDR3 coding sequence is TGCGCCAGCAGCCATGGACTAGCGTCGGGCGAGCAGTACTTC.